A selection of T cell receptor beta chains follows, all from one sample in a study of T-cell memory formation after mild COVID-19. Each CDR3 protein gets one entry after TCRdb re-called the 5' RACE reads with MiXCR. Found here are around 310,000 distinct CDR3 sequences, more than 20% of them singletons; the top ten hold roughly a fifth. The sample taken for sequencing was PBMCs or a T cell subset sorted from them (not recorded which). These receptors were obtained from a young man who had mild COVID-19 (a few samples of this study predate the infection). Cell type and time point are not known. CDR3s include the opening cysteine and the closing phenylalanine or tryptophan. A D gene is named only where the DNA matches it firmly. Not every row has a clone size; where given, it reads once, few, many or a size class.

CDR3nt	CDR3aa	v_gene	j_gene	abundance	len	d_gene
TGTGCCAGCACCCAGGAGAGACAGGGATTCCAGAGCTACACCTTC	CASTQERQGFQSYTF	TRBV25-1	TRBJ1-2	NA	15	TRBD1
TGTGCCGTCGGGAGACCCTACGAGCAGTACTTC	CAVGRPYEQYF	TRBV12-3/TRBV12-4	TRBJ2-7	few	11	NA
TGTGCCAGCAGTTTTACCGCCCTTCAGAATGAAAAACTGTTTTTT	CASSFTALQNEKLFF	TRBV27	TRBJ1-4	NA	15	NA
TGTGCCAGCAGCTTAGGGGTGTGGTGGACTGAAGCTTTCTTT	CASSLGVWWTEAFF	TRBV7-9	TRBJ1-1	few	14	NA
TGCGCCAGCAGCTTCACAGGGCCCTCCTACGAGCAGTACTTC	CASSFTGPSYEQYF	TRBV5-1	TRBJ2-7	many	14	NA
TGCGCCAGCAGCTTGACAGGGGGGTCTAGCACAGATACGCAGTATTTT	CASSLTGGSSTDTQYF	TRBV5-1	TRBJ2-3	few	16	TRBD1
TGTGCCAGCAGCCTGGCGGGCGGGGCGCGGACTGAAGCTTTCTTT	CASSLAGGARTEAFF	TRBV7-2	TRBJ1-1	NA	15	NA
TGTGCCATCAGTGGTTTCGGGGCCTCAGATACGCAGTATTTT	CAISGFGASDTQYF	TRBV10-3	TRBJ2-3	many	14	NA
TGTGCCAGCAGCCCCGACAGGGTGAACACTGAAGCTTTCTTT	CASSPDRVNTEAFF	TRBV7-9	TRBJ1-1	few	14	TRBD1
TGTGCCAGCAGAACAAACAGGGGGGAGACCCAGTACTTC	CASRTNRGETQYF	TRBV2	TRBJ2-5	NA	13	TRBD1
TGTGCCAGTCACCAAGGGGGGTCCTACTATGGCTACACCTTC	CASHQGGSYYGYTF	TRBV7-9	TRBJ1-2	few	14	NA
TGTGCCAGCTCACCAGTGACAGGGGGAAACACTGAAGCTTTCTTT	CASSPVTGGNTEAFF	TRBV18	TRBJ1-1	few	15	TRBD1
TGTGCCAGCAGTGGTAAGGGGGCAGAGACCCAGTACTTC	CASSGKGAETQYF	TRBV5-6	TRBJ2-5	few	13	TRBD1
TGTGCCAGCATTCCTACTTTAGCCAAAAACATTCAGTACTTC	CASIPTLAKNIQYF	TRBV2	TRBJ2-4	few	14	NA
TGTGCCAGCAGCCGGACAGGGGTGAGCGATGAGCAGTTCTTC	CASSRTGVSDEQFF	TRBV5-6	TRBJ2-1	few	14	TRBD1
TGTGCCAGCAGCTCCCTATCGAGGTCAGGGACAGAGACCCAGTACTTC	CASSSLSRSGTETQYF	TRBV21-1	TRBJ2-5	NA	16	NA